This passage covers 18 T cell receptor beta chains from one sample sequenced in a study of blood T cell repertoires in COVID-19. Sequenced by immunoSEQ multiplex PCR; TCRdb stores in-frame clones only, minus some. Of some 190,000 clones listed, over 75% are singletons. Sequenced: peripheral blood. Source of these receptors: a man between 60 and 75 years old with acute or convalescent COVID-19.

J is TRBJ2-5 and V is TRBV6-5; 7 bases map to TRBD2. The CDR3 extends over 15 amino acids. Germline V CDR1 and CDR2: MNHEY, SVGAGI. V dropped 5 bases and J dropped 7; count of bases not matched to a gene: 13. The CDR3 loop reads CASSLQLGTMGTQYF. CDR3 coding DNA: TGTGCCAGCAGTCTTCAGCTCGGGACTATGGGGACCCAGTACTTC.

J is TRBJ1-4 and V is TRBV6-2 or TRBV6-3, with D possibly matching TRBD1 (5 bases). The CDR3 extends over 13 amino acids. Germline loops: CDR1 MNHEY, CDR2 SVGEGT. Trimming removed 5 bases at V and 6 bases at J, with 10 bases between. The chain's CDR3 is CASSRQGDEKLFF. The CDR3 DNA sequence: TGTGCCAGCAGTCGGCAGGGCGATGAAAAACTGTTTTTT.

The chain links TRBV6-2 or TRBV6-3 to TRBJ2-1; no definite D call. Germline CDR1 MNHEY, CDR2 SVGEGT. The V end lost 5 bases, the J end lost 2 bases, and 7 bases lay between the germline ends. The CDR3 covers 13 residues. CDR3: CASSRRTYNEQFF. The CDR3 region has the DNA TGTGCCAGCAGTCGGAGAACCTACAATGAGCAGTTCTTC.

The chain links TRBV5-1 to TRBJ2-1; 7 bases line up with TRBD2. Looked up from germline, CDR1 is SGHRS and CDR2 is YFSETQ. The CDR3 is 18 amino acids. Losses at the gene ends were 1 base for V and 0 bases for J; bases not matched to a gene: 10. CDR3 sequence: CASSLLHTSVSSYNEQFF. Written as DNA, the CDR3 is TGCGCCAGCAGCTTGTTACATACTAGCGTAAGCTCCTACAATGAGCAGTTCTTC.

The chain combines TRBV7-9 with TRBJ1-1; possible D gene TRBD1, 6 bases. V lost 8 bases, J lost 5 bases, and 9 bases lay in between. Germline lookup yields CDR1 SEHNR and CDR2 FQNEAQ (reference sequence). The CDR3 runs to 11 residues. Here the CDR3 DNA reads TGTGCCAGCGATCAGGGGACTGAAGCTTTCTTT. It yields the protein CASDQGTEAFF.

This rearrangement joins TRBV9 to TRBJ2-6; D remains unclear. The CDR3 has 14 residues. Germline-derived CDR1 and CDR2 are SGDLS and YYNGEE. Trimming cost V 4 bases and J 4 bases, with 9 bases left between them. The CDR3 sequence: CASSLPSGANVLTF. CDR3 coding DNA: TGTGCCAGCAGCCTCCCTTCCGGGGCCAACGTCCTGACTTTC. Complete variable domain (other parts from reference TRBV9 and TRBJ2-6): DSGVTQTPKHLITATGQRVTLRCSPRSGDLSVYWYQQSLDQGLQFLIQYYNGEERAKGNILERFSAQQFPDLHSELNLSSLELGDSALYFCASSLPSGANVLTFGAGSRLTVL.

J is TRBJ2-7 and V is TRBV5-1; D may be TRBD1 (5 bases). Germline V gene lookup returns CDR1 SGHRS and CDR2 YFSETQ. Trimming took off 2 bases at V and 0 bases at J, with 15 bases between the two ends. The CDR3 length is 16 residues. The CDR3 bases are TGCGCCAGCAGCTTTGGCAGGGCCTACCCCTCCTACGAGCAGTACTTC. It yields the protein CASSFGRAYPSYEQYF.

V gene TRBV5-8 combines with J gene TRBJ2-3; 10 bases agree with TRBD2. This CDR3 is built from 15 residues. Germline V gives CDR1 SGHTS, CDR2 YDEGEE. V was clipped by 3 bases and J by 4 bases; unmatched bases: 5. CDR3 region: CASSSPGLASDTQYF. The CDR3 DNA reads TGTGCCAGCAGCTCCCCGGGACTAGCGTCAGATACGCAGTATTTT. The full variable domain, its missing parts supplied by reference TRBV5-8 and TRBJ2-3, is EAGVTQSPTHLIKTRGQQATLRCSPISGHTSVYWYQQALGLGLQFLLWYDEGEERNRGNFPPRFSGRQFPNYSSELNVNALELEDSALYLCASSSPGLASDTQYFGPGTRLTVL.

The rearrangement links TRBV14 to TRBJ1-1, with unresolved D. Looked up from germline, CDR1 is SGHDN and CDR2 is FVKESK. V lost 1 base and J lost 1, with 4 bases in between. The CDR3 length is 13 residues. CDR3 region: CASSQGQNTEAFF. DNA of the CDR3: TGTGCCAGCAGCCAAGGACAGAACACTGAAGCTTTCTTT.

The chain links TRBV9 to TRBJ2-2, with TRBD2 as a possible D gene (5 bases). The CDR3 consists of 15 residues. The germline V gene encodes CDR1 SGDLS and CDR2 YYNGEE. Written as DNA, the CDR3 is TGTGCGCAGCGCCTCCCGGGGTGGTACACCGGGGAGCTGTTTTTT. It encodes CAQRLPGWYTGELFF.

The chain is built from TRBV9 and TRBJ2-7; no clear D. Trimming took 4 bases from V and 4 from J, leaving 6 bases between them. This CDR3 region has 11 residues. Looked up from germline, CDR1 is SGDLS and CDR2 is YYNGEE. The CDR3 nucleotides are TGTGCCAGCAGCTCCCATTACGAGCAGTACTTC. This sequence encodes CASSSHYEQYF.

The genes are TRBV28 and TRBJ1-5, with D unclear. V shed 8 bases and J shed 1 base, with 6 bases lying between them. CDR1 is MDHEN and CDR2 is SYDVKM in the germline V gene. The CDR3 totals 12 residues. CDR3 region: CASRRSNQPQHF. As DNA, the CDR3 is TGTGCCAGCCGCCGGAGCAATCAGCCCCAGCATTTT.

The chain combines TRBV6-1 with TRBJ2-2; weak D call: TRBD1 (5 bases). The CDR3 loop spans 14 amino acids. V was pared by 1 base and J by 7 bases, with 10 bases between. Per the germline V gene, CDR1 is MNHNS and CDR2 is SASEGT. CDR3 region: CASSEGTDSGELFF. The CDR3 DNA reads TGTGCCAGCAGTGAAGGGACCGACAGCGGGGAGCTGTTTTTT.

This chain connects TRBV19 to TRBJ2-7; D gene unclear. The germline gives CDR1 LNHDA, CDR2 SQIVND (reference sequence). The V end lost 6 bases, the J end lost 6 bases, and 12 bases lay between the germline ends. The CDR3 is 12 amino acids. CDR3: CASSPRFGEQYF. The DNA of the CDR3 is TGTGCCAGTAGCCCGAGGTTCGGCGAGCAGTACTTC.

V gene TRBV7-2 combines with J gene TRBJ2-7; tentatively, D is TRBD2 (7 bases). The length of the CDR3 is 15 residues. The V gene lost 4 bases and the J gene lost 1 base, with 14 bases spanning the gap. Germline CDR1 SGHTA, CDR2 FQGNSA. The CDR3 here is CASSSRGGSSYEQYF. CDR3 sequence (DNA): TGTGCCAGCAGCTCTAGGGGGGGTTCGTCCTACGAGCAGTACTTC.

This chain uses TRBV4-1 with TRBJ2-1; 7 bases align to TRBD1. V was pared by 1 base and J by 4 bases, with 1 base of the junction left unmatched. The length of the CDR3 is 14 residues. Looked up from germline, CDR1 is MGHRA and CDR2 is YSYEKL. The CDR3 nucleotides are TGCGCCAGCAGCCAAGCGGGACAGTACAATGAGCAGTTCTTC. It yields the protein CASSQAGQYNEQFF.

This clone was recorded once. The rearrangement links TRBV2 to TRBJ2-3; 11 bases fit TRBD2. Per the germline V gene, CDR1 is SNHLY and CDR2 is FYNNEI. V lost 6 bases, J lost 0 bases, and 5 bases stayed unmatched. The CDR3 runs 16 residues. CDR3 nucleotides: TGTGCCAGCAGGCGGACTAGCGGGTCCAGCACAGATACGCAGTATTTT. It specifies CASRRTSGSSTDTQYF.

Of note for this clone: Other DNA sequences of this sample code for an identical CDR3. The chain has TRBV3-1 (or the pseudogene TRBV3-2) and TRBJ2-3; D gene uncertain. CDR1 and CDR2 from the germline V gene are LGHDT and YNNKEL (reference sequence). Trimming pared 3 bases from V and 0 bases from J, leaving 10 bases between. The CDR3 runs to 15 residues. The CDR3 nucleotides read TGTGCCAGCAGCCACCTTCGCACTAGCACAGATACGCAGTATTTT. Amino acids: CASSHLRTSTDTQYF.